Listed below are T cell receptor beta chains from one sample, sequenced in a study of T-cell memory formation after mild COVID-19. TCRdb re-called the 5' RACE reads with MiXCR, one entry per CDR3 protein. The data contain under 300,000 distinct CDR3 sequences, about a sixth of them singletons. Specimen: PBMCs or a T cell subset sorted from them (not recorded which). The receptors here all came from a man aged 18 to 29 who had mild COVID-19 (a few samples of this study predate the infection). Cell type and time point are not known. Each CDR3 is given with its conserved first and last residue. Each record gives: clone size, V gene, J gene, D gene, CDR3 protein, CDR3 DNA. D genes are given only for firm matches. Part of the rows lack a size; the others show once, few, many or a class for expanded clones.

.,TRBV7-4,TRBJ2-3,TRBD2,CASSFGSGGRCTDTQYF,TGTGCCAGCAGCTTCGGGAGCGGGGGGCGGTGCACAGATACGCAGTATTTT
few,TRBV28,TRBJ2-2,TRBD1,CASRITGVPVFGELFF,TGTGCCAGCAGAATAACAGGGGTGCCGGTTTTCGGGGAGCTGTTTTTT
many,TRBV29-1,TRBJ2-5,.,CSVRAPWETQYF,TGCAGCGTCCGGGCCCCATGGGAGACCCAGTACTTC
many,TRBV12-3/TRBV12-4,TRBJ2-5,.,CASSTGLETQYF,TGTGCCAGCAGTACGGGTCTAGAGACCCAGTACTTC
.,TRBV7-3,TRBJ1-2,.,CASSLTKGEGYTF,TGTGCCAGCAGCTTAACAAAGGGTGAAGGCTACACCTTC
.,TRBV6-6,TRBJ1-1,.,CASANFGGDTEAFF,TGTGCCAGCGCAAACTTTGGGGGTGACACTGAAGCTTTCTTT
.,TRBV9,TRBJ2-5,.,CASSVGSGLLETQYF,TGTGCCAGCAGCGTAGGGAGCGGGTTACTGGAGACCCAGTACTTC
few,TRBV7-3,TRBJ1-4,.,CASSRRRTSQGEKLFF,TGTGCCAGCAGCCGACGGAGGACTTCGCAGGGGGAAAAACTGTTTTTT
.,TRBV11-2,TRBJ2-1,TRBD2,CASSLVAGRGGKWKQFF,TGTGCCAGCAGCTTAGTGGCCGGCCGCGGGGGAAAATGGAAGCAGTTCTTC
.,TRBV24-1,TRBJ2-3,TRBD2,CATSASGRAADTQYF,TGTGCCACCAGTGCGAGCGGGAGGGCCGCAGATACGCAGTATTTT
.,TRBV7-2,TRBJ1-1,.,CASSFFSSIINTEAFF,TGTGCCAGCAGCTTCTTTTCGTCCATCATTAACACTGAAGCTTTCTTT
many,TRBV15,TRBJ2-6,TRBD1,CATSSRTGSLSGANVLTF,TGTGCCACCAGCAGCCGGACAGGGTCTCTCTCTGGGGCCAACGTCCTGACTTTC
.,TRBV28,TRBJ1-4,.,CASSFVFGTTNEKLFF,TGTGCCAGCAGTTTCGTGTTCGGGACAACTAATGAAAAACTGTTTTTT
.,TRBV7-2,TRBJ1-2,.,CASSSSPGRVGSGYTF,TGTGCCAGCAGCTCCTCTCCCGGGAGGGTGGGATCTGGCTACACCTTC
few,TRBV4-1,TRBJ1-3,TRBD1,CASSQDRLVGQLGNTIYF,TGCGCCAGCAGCCAAGATCGTTTGGTGGGACAGCTTGGAAACACCATATATTTT
.,TRBV5-6,TRBJ2-7,.,CASSSAAQSSYEQYF,TGTGCCAGCAGCTCCGCGGCCCAAAGCTCCTACGAGCAGTACTTC
.,TRBV25-1,TRBJ1-2,.,CASSGDTYGYTF,TGTGCCAGCAGTGGAGACACCTATGGCTACACCTTC
.,TRBV18,TRBJ2-5,TRBD2,CASSAGTRVETQYF,TGTGCCAGCTCAGCCGGGACTAGGGTGGAGACCCAGTACTTC
few,TRBV7-2,TRBJ2-1,TRBD1,CASSFPGQGINEQFF,TGTGCCAGCAGCTTCCCGGGACAGGGGATCAATGAGCAGTTCTTC
.,TRBV5-1,TRBJ2-3,.,CASSRGSASLSDTQYF,TGCGCCAGCAGCAGGGGTAGCGCTAGTTTGTCCGATACGCAGTATTTT
.,TRBV12-3/TRBV12-4,TRBJ2-1,TRBD2,CASSLLAGGNVEQFF,TGTGCCAGCAGTTTACTAGCGGGGGGTAATGTTGAGCAGTTCTTC
.,TRBV5-1,TRBJ2-2,.,CASSHTGFTGELFF,TGCGCCAGCAGCCATACGGGGTTCACCGGGGAGCTGTTTTTT
once,TRBV30,TRBJ1-1,.,CAWIPWNTEAFF,TGTGCCTGGATCCCATGGAACACTGAAGCTTTCTTT
.,TRBV7-6,TRBJ2-5,.,CASSYSTGNYETQYF,TGTGCCAGCAGCTACTCGACAGGAAACTACGAGACCCAGTACTTC
few,TRBV15,TRBJ2-5,TRBD2,CATSTAPPGLAYETQYF,TGTGCCACCAGCACCGCTCCTCCGGGACTAGCCTACGAGACCCAGTACTTC
.,TRBV18,TRBJ1-2,TRBD1,CASSPRTGEWYGYTF,TGTGCCAGCTCACCCCGGACAGGGGAGTGGTATGGCTACACCTTC
.,TRBV2,TRBJ2-5,.,CASKTEETQYF,TGTGCCAGCAAGACCGAAGAGACCCAGTACTTC
few,TRBV20-1,TRBJ2-5,TRBD2,CSASPLAGPSQETQYF,TGCAGTGCTAGTCCACTAGCGGGGCCCTCCCAAGAGACCCAGTACTTC